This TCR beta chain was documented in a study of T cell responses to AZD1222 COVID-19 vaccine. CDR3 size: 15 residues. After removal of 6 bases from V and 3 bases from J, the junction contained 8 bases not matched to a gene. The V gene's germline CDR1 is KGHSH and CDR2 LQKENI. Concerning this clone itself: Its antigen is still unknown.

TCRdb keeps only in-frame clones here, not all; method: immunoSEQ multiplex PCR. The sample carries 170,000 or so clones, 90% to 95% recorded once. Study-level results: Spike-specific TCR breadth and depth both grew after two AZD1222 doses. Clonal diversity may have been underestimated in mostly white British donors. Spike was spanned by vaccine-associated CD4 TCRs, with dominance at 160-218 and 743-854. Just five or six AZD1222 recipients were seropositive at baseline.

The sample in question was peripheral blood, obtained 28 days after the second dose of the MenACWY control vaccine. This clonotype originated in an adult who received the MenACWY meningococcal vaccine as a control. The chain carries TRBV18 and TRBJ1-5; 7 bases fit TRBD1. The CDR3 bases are TGTGCCAGCTCTCGCACGACAGGGCACAATCAGCCCCAGCATTTT. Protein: CASSRTTGHNQPQHF.